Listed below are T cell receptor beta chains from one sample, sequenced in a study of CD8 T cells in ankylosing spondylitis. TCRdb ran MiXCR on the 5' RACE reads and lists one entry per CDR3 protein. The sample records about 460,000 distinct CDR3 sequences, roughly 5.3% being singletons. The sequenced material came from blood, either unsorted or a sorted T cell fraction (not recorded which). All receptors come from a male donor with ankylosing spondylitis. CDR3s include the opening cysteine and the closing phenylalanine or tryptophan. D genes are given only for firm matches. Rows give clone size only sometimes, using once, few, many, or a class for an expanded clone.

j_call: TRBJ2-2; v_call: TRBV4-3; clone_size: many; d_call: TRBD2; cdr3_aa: CASSQGLAGTPGELFF; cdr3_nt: TGCGCCAGCAGCCAAGGCCTAGCGGGGACCCCCGGGGAGCTGTTTTTT
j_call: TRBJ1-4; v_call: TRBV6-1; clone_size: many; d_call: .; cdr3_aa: CASRTTATNEKLFF; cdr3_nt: TGTGCCAGCAGGACTACAGCAACTAATGAAAAACTGTTTTTT
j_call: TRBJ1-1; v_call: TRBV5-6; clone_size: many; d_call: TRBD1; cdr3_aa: CASSSSMTGDTEAFF; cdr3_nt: TGTGCCAGCAGCTCTTCAATGACAGGGGACACTGAAGCTTTCTTT
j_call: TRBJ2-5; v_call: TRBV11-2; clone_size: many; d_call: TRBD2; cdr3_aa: CASNRGLAGGWGETQYF; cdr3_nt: TGTGCCAGCAACCGGGGACTAGCGGGAGGCTGGGGAGAGACCCAGTACTTC
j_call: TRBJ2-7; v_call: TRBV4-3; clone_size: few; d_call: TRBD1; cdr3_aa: CASSQDYTGGSYEQYF; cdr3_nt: TGCGCCAGCAGCCAAGATTACACAGGGGGCTCCTACGAGCAGTACTTC
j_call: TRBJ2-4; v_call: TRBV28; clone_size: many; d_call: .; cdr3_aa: CASSRPGGLAKNIQYF; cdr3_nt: TGTGCCAGCAGCCGCCCCGGGGGTTTAGCCAAAAACATTCAGTACTTC
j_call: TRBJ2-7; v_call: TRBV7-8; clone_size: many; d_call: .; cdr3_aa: CASSLGEAYEQYF; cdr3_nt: TGTGCCAGCAGCTTAGGGGAAGCCTACGAGCAGTACTTC
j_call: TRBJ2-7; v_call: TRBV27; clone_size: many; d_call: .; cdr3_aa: CASSSSSTGRYYEQYF; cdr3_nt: TGTGCCAGCAGTTCTTCCTCGACAGGTCGGTACTACGAGCAGTACTTC
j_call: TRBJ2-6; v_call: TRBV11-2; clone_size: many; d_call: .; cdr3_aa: CASSLVAGSGANVLTF; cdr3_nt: TGTGCCAGCAGCTTAGTTGCAGGCTCTGGGGCCAACGTCCTGACTTTC
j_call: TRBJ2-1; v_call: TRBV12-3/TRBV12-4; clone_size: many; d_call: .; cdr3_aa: CASSFRGRDEQFF; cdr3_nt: TGTGCCAGCAGTTTTAGGGGACGGGATGAGCAGTTCTTC
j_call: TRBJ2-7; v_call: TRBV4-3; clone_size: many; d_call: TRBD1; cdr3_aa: CASSQLQGATYEQYF; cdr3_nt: TGCGCCAGCAGCCAATTACAGGGGGCGACCTACGAGCAGTACTTC
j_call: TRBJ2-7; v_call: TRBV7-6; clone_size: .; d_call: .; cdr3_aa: CASSPLPLSYEQYF; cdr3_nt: TGTGCCAGCAGCCCTCTACCTCTCTCCTACGAGCAGTACTTC
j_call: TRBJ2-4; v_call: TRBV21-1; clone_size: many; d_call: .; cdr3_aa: CASNLNIQYF; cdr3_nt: TGTGCCAGCAACTTGAACATTCAGTACTTC
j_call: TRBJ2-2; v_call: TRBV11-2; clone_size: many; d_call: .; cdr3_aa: CASTHSRGTNGELFF; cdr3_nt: TGTGCCAGCACACATAGTCGGGGTACGAACGGGGAGCTGTTTTTT
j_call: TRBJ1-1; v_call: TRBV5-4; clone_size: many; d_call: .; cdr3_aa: CASRIDPGATEAFF; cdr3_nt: TGTGCCAGCAGGATCGATCCGGGGGCCACTGAAGCTTTCTTT
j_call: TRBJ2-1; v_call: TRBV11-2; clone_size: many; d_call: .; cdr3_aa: CASSPWGRRSSYNEQFF; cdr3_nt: TGTGCCAGCAGCCCCTGGGGGCGGAGATCCTCCTACAATGAGCAGTTCTTC
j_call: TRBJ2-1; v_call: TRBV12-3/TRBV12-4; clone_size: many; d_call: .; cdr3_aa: CASSLRAGIYYNEQFF; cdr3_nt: TGTGCCAGCAGTTTAAGGGCGGGCATCTACTACAATGAGCAGTTCTTC
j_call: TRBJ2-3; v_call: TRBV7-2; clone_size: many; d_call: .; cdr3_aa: CASSRGYRVDF; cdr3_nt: TGTGCCAGCAGCAGGGGTTACAGGGTAGATTTT
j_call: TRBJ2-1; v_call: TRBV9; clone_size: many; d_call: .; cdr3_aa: CASSAEGPVRIEQFF; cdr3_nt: TGTGCCAGCAGCGCCGAGGGGCCTGTACGCATTGAGCAGTTCTTC
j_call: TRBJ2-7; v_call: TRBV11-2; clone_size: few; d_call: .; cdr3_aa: CASSRIWEQYF; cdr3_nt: TGTGCCAGCAGTCGGATTTGGGAGCAGTACTTC
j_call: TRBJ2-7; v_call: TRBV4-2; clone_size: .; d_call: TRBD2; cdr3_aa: CASSPQMGSGSFSYEQYF; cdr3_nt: TGTGCCAGCAGCCCCCAGATGGGTAGCGGGAGTTTCTCCTACGAGCAGTACTTC
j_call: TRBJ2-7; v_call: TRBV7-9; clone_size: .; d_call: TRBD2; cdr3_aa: CASSSPGLKQYF; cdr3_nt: TGTGCCAGCAGCTCCCCGGGACTAAAGCAGTACTTC
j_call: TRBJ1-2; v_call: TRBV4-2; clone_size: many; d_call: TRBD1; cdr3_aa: CASSQDPGQGYGYTF; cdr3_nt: TGTGCCAGCAGCCAAGATCCCGGACAGGGTTATGGCTACACCTTC
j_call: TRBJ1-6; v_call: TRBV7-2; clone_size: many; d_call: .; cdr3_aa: CASSPSGNSPLHF; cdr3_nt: TGTGCCAGCAGCCCGTCTGGTAATTCACCCCTCCACTTT
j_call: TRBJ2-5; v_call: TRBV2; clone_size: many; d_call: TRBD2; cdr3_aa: CASSVGGTSEETQYF; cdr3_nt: TGTGCCAGCAGTGTTGGCGGGACTAGTGAGGAGACCCAGTACTTC
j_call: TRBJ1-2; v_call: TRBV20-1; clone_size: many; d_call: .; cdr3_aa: CSAPRETYGYTF; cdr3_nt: TGCAGTGCTCCTCGGGAGACTTATGGCTACACCTTC
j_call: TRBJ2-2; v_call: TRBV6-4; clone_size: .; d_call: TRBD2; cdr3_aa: CASSILAGADTGELFF; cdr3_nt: TGTGCCAGCAGTATATTAGCGGGAGCCGACACCGGGGAGCTGTTTTTT
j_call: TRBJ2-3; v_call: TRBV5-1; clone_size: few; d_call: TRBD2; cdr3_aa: CASSLRSSGNGPDTQYF; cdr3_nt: TGCGCCAGCAGCTTGCGCTCAAGCGGGAACGGACCAGATACGCAGTATTTT
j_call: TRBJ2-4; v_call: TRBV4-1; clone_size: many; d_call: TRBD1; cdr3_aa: CASRRSDREGNIQYF; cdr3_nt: TGCGCCAGCAGAAGATCGGACAGGGAAGGAAACATTCAGTACTTC
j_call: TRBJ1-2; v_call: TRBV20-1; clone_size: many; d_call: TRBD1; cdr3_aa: CSARGGQGNTNYGYTF; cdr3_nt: TGCAGTGCTAGAGGGGGACAGGGGAACACTAACTATGGCTACACCTTC
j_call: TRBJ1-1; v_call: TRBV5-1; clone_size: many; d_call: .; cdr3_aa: CASSFREGDTEAFF; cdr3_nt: TGCGCCAGCAGCTTTAGGGAAGGTGACACTGAAGCTTTCTTT
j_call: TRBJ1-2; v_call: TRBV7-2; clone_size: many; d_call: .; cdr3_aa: CASSTPMGGAYGYTF; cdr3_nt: TGTGCCAGCAGCACCCCAATGGGAGGGGCCTATGGCTACACCTTC
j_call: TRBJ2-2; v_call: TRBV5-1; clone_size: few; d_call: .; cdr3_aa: CASSLAPRRGGGELFF; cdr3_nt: TGCGCCAGCAGCTTGGCCCCACGGAGGGGCGGAGGGGAGCTGTTTTTT
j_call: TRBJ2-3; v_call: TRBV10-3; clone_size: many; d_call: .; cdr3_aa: CATTPGPTDTQYF; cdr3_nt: TGTGCCACCACTCCGGGACCCACAGATACGCAGTATTTT
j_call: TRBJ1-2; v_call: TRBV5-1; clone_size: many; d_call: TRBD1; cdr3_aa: CASSPTRTGIYGYTF; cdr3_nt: TGCGCCAGCAGCCCCACTCGGACAGGGATATATGGCTACACCTTC
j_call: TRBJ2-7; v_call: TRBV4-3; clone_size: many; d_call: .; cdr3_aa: CASSQGRGDSYEQYF; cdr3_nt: TGCGCCAGCAGCCAAGGGCGGGGCGACTCCTACGAGCAGTACTTC
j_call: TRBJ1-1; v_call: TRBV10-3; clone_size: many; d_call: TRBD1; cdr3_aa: CASTTGRNTEAFF; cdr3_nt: TGTGCCAGTACGACAGGGCGGAACACTGAAGCTTTCTTT
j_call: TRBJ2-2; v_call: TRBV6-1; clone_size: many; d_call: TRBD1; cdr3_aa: CASRRTGDTGELFF; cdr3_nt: TGTGCCAGCAGAAGGACAGGAGACACCGGGGAGCTGTTTTTT
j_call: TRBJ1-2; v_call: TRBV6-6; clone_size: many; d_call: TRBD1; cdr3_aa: CASSQTGNGYTF; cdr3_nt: TGTGCCAGCAGTCAGACAGGGAATGGCTACACCTTC
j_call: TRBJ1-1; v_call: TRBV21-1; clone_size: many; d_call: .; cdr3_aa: CASSKEGGPEAFF; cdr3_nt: TGTGCCAGCAGCAAAGAGGGCGGGCCTGAAGCTTTCTTT
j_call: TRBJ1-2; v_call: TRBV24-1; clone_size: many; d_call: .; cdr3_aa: CATSDMHKGYGYTF; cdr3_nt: TGTGCCACCAGTGATATGCATAAGGGCTATGGCTACACCTTC
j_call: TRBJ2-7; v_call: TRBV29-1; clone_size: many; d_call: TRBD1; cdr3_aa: CSVRPGQGVYEQYF; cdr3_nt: TGCAGCGTTCGCCCGGGACAGGGCGTCTACGAGCAGTACTTC
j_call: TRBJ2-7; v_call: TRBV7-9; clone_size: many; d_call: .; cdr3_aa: CASSLASAYEQYF; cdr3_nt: TGTGCCAGCAGCTTAGCTAGCGCCTACGAGCAGTACTTC
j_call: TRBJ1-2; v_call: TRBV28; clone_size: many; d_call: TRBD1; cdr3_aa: CASSLSGQGDWNYGYTF; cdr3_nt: TGTGCCAGCAGTTTATCGGGACAGGGCGATTGGAACTATGGCTACACCTTC
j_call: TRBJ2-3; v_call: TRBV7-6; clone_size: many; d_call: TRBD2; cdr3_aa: CASSPGRARTDTQYF; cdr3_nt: TGTGCCAGCAGCCCCGGGAGGGCCCGCACAGATACGCAGTATTTT
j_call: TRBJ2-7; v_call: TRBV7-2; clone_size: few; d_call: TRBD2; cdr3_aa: CASSFRSGGHEQYF; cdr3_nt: TGTGCCAGCAGCTTCCGTAGCGGGGGCCACGAGCAGTACTTC
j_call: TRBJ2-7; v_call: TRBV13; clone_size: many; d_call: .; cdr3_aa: CASSIRQLSYEQYF; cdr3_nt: TGTGCCAGCAGCATTAGACAGCTCTCCTACGAGCAGTACTTC
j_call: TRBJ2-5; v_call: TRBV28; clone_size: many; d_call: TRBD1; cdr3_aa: CASSSGQAQETQYF; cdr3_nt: TGTGCCAGCAGTTCGGGACAGGCCCAAGAGACCCAGTACTTC
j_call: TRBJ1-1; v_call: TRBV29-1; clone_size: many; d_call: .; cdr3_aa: CSVGRFSTEAFF; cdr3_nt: TGCAGCGTTGGGAGGTTCTCCACTGAAGCTTTCTTT